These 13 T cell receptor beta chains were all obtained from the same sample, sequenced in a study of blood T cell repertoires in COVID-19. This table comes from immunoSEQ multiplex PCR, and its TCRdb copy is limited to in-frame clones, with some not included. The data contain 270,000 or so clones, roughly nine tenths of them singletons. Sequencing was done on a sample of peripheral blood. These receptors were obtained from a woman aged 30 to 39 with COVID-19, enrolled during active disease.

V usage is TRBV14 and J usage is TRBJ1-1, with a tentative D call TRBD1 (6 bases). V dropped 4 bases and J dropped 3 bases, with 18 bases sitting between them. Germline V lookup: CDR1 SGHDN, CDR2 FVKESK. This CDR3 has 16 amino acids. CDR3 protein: CASSPPLGGGDTEAFF. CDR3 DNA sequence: TGTGCCAGCAGCCCCCCCTTGGGCGGGGGCGACACTGAAGCTTTCTTT.

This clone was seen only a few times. The CDR3 loop is CSVVPPTSSYEQYF. The CDR3 bases are TGCAGCGTTGTGCCTCCGACTAGCAGCTACGAGCAGTACTTC. The gene calls are TRBV29-1 and TRBJ2-7; 7 bases match TRBD2. The CDR3 runs 14 residues. Germline loops: CDR1 SQVTM, CDR2 ANQGSEA. V shed 4 bases and J 3 bases; nucleotides not matched to a gene: 9.

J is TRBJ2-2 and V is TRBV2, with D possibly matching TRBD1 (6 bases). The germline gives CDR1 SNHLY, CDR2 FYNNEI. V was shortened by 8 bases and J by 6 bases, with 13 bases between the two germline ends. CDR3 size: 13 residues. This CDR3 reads CASGYRDAGELFF. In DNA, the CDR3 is TGTGCCAGCGGGTACAGGGATGCCGGGGAGCTGTTTTTT.

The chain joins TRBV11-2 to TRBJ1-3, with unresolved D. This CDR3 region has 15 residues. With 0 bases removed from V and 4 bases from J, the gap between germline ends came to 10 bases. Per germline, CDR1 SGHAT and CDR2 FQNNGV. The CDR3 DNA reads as TGTGCCAGCAGCTTAGACTTCGGGTCCGGAAACACCATATATTTT. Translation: CASSLDFGSGNTIYF.

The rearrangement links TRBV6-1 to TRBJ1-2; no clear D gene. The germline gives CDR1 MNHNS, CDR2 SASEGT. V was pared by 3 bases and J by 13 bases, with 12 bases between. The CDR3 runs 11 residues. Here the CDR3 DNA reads TGTGCCAGCAGTGACCCACGGAGGCTCACCTTC. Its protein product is CASSDPRRLTF.

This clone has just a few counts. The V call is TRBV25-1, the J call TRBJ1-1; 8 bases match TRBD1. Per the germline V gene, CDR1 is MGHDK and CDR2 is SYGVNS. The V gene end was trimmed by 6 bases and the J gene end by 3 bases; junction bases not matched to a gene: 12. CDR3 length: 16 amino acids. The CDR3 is CASSPGQVTRDTEAFF. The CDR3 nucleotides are TGTGCCAGCAGCCCGGGACAGGTTACGAGAGACACTGAAGCTTTCTTT.

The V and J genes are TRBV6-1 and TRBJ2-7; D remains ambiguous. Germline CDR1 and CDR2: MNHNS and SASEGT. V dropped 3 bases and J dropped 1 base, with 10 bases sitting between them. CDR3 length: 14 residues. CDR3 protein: CASSEFRTSYEQYF. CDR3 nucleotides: TGTGCCAGCAGTGAGTTCCGTACATCCTACGAGCAGTACTTC.

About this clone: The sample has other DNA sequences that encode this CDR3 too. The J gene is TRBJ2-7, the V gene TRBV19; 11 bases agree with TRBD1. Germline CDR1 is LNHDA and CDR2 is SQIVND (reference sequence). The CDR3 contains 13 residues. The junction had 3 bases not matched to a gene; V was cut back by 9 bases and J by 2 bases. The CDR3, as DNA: TGTGCCAGCCGGGACAGGGGGACCTACGAGCAGTACTTC. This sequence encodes CASRDRGTYEQYF.

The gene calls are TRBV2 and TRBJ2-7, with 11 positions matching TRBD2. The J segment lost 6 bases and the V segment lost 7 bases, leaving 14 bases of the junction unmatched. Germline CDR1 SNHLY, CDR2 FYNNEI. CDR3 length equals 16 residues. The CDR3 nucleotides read TGTGCCAGCAAGTCTGGAACTAGCGGGGGAATGGGCGAGCAGTACTTC. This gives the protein CASKSGTSGGMGEQYF.

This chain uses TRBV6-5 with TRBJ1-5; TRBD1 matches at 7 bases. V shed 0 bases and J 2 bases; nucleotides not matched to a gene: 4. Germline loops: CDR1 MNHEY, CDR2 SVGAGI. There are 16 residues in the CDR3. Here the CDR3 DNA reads TGTGCCAGCAGTTACTCTTGGGGACAGCGCAATCAGCCCCAGCATTTT. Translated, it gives CASSYSWGQRNQPQHF.

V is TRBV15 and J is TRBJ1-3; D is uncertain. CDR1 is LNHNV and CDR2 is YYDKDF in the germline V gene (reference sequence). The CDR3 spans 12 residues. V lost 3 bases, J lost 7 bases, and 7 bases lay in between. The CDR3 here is CATSRTRNTIYF. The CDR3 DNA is TGTGCCACCAGCAGGACTCGTAACACCATATATTTT.

Here the CDR3 reads CASSYDPSGTGYNEQYF. In nucleotides, the CDR3 is TGCGCCAGCAGTTACGACCCTTCCGGGACAGGGTATAACGAGCAGTACTTC. This chain joins TRBV4-1 and TRBJ2-7, with TRBD1 identical over 9 bases. This CDR3 has 17 amino acids. V was pared by 6 bases and J by 5 bases, with 17 bases of the junction left unmatched. Per germline, CDR1 MGHRA and CDR2 YSYEKL.

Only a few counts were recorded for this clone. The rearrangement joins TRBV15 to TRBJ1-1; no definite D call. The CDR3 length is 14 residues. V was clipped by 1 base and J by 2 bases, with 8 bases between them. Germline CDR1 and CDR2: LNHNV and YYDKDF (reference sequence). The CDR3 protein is CATSRVVTNTEAFF. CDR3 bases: TGTGCCACCAGCAGAGTTGTTACAAACACTGAAGCTTTCTTT.